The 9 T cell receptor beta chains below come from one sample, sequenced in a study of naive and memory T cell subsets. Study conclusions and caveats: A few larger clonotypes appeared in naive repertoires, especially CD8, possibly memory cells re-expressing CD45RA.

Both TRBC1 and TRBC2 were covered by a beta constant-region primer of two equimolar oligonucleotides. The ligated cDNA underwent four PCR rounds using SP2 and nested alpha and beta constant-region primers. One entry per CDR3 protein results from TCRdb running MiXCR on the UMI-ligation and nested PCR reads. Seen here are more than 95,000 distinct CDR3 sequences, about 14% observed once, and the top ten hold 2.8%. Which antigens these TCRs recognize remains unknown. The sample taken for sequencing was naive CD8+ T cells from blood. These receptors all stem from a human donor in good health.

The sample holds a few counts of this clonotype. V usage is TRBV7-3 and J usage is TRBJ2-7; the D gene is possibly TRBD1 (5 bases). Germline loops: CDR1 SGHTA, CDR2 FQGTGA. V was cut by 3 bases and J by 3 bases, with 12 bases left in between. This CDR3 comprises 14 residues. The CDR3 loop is CASSFSQGNYEQYF. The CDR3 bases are TGTGCCAGCAGCTTCTCCCAGGGTAACTACGAGCAGTACTTC. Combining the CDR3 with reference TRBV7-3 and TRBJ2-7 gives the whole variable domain GAGVSQTPSNKVTEKGKYVELRCDPISGHTALYWYRQSLGQGPEFLIYFQGTGAADDSGLPNDRFFAVRPEGSVSTLKIQRTERGDSAVYLCASSFSQGNYEQYFGPGTRLTVT.

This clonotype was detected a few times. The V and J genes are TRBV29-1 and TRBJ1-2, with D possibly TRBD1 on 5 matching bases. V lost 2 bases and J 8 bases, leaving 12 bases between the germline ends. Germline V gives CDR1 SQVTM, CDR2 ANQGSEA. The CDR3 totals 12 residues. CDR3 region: CSVERTGEGYTF. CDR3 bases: TGCAGCGTTGAACGTACAGGAGAAGGCTACACCTTC.

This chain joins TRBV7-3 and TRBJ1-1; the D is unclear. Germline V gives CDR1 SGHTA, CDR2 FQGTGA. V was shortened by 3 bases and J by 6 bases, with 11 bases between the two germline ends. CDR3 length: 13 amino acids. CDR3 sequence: CASSFGSAAEAFF. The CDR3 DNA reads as TGTGCCAGCAGCTTCGGTTCGGCGGCTGAAGCTTTCTTT.

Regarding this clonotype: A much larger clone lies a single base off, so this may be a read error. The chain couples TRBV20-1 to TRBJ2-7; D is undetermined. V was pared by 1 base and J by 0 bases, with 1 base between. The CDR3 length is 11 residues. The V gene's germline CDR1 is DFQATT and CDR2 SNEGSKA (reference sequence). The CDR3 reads CSARVSYEQYF. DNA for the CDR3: TGCAGTGCTAGAGTCTCCTACGAGCAGTACTTC.

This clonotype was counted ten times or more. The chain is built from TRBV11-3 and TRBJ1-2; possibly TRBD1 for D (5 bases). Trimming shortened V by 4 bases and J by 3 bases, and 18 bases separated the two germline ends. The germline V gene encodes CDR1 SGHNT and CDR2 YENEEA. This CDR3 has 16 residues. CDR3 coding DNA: TGTGCCAGCAGCTCGCGCGTACTGGGGGTAGACTATGGCTACACCTTC. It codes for CASSSRVLGVDYGYTF.

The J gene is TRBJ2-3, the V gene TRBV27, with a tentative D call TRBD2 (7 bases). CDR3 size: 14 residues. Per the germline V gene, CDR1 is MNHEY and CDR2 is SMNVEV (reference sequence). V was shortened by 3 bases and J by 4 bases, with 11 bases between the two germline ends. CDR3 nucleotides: TGTGCCAGCAGTTTGGGGGGGCTGCCAGATACGCAGTATTTT. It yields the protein CASSLGGLPDTQYF.

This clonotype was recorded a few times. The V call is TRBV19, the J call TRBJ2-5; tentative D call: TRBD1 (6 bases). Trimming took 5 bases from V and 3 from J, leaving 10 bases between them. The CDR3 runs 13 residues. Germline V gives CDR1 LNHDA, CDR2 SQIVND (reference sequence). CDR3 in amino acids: CASSPRGEETQYF. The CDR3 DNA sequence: TGTGCCAGTAGTCCCAGGGGCGAAGAGACCCAGTACTTC.

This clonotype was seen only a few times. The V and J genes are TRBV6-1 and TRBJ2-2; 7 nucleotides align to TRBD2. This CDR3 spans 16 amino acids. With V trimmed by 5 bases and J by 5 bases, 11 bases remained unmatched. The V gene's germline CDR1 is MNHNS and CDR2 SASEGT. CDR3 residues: CASSPYRPGRTGELFF. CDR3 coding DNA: TGTGCCAGCAGTCCGTATAGACCCGGGAGGACCGGGGAGCTGTTTTTT.

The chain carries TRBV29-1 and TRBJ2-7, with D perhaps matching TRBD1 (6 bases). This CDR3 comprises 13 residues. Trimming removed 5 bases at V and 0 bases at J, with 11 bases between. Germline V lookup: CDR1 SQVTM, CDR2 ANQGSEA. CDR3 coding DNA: TGCAGCGTTAACCGGGACAACTCCTACGAGCAGTACTTC. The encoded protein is CSVNRDNSYEQYF.